Each of the 20 T cell receptor beta chains below was sequenced from the same sample in a study of human thymus T cells. Using immunoSEQ multiplex PCR, the repertoire was profiled, and TCRdb retains in-frame clones only, with some absent. Here the sample spans some 50,000 clones, about 95% being singletons. The sequenced material came from blood. Receptors originate from a girl under two years old with a congenital heart defect but otherwise immunologically healthy.

The chain employs TRBV6-5 and TRBJ2-1; no firm D call. Trimming pared 4 bases from V and 3 bases from J, leaving 13 bases between. The CDR3 is 15 residues long. Germline V gene lookup returns CDR1 MNHEY and CDR2 SVGAGI. CDR3 protein: CASSLSQADYNEQFF. CDR3 nucleotide sequence: TGTGCCAGCAGTTTAAGTCAGGCCGACTACAATGAGCAGTTCTTC.

V and J are TRBV9 and TRBJ1-2; D ambiguous. The CDR3 has 12 amino acids. Trimming took off 2 bases at V and 5 bases at J, with 7 bases between the two ends. Per the germline V gene, CDR1 is SGDLS and CDR2 is YYNGEE. CDR3 region: CASSVFHYGYTF. The DNA of the CDR3 is TGTGCCAGCAGCGTTTTCCATTATGGCTACACCTTC.

The chain combines TRBV4-1 with TRBJ2-7; a possible D gene is TRBD1 (5 bases). This CDR3 contains 15 residues. The germline V and J ends were trimmed by 0 bases and 5 bases, with 14 bases remaining between them. CDR1 is MGHRA and CDR2 is YSYEKL in the germline V gene. The CDR3 DNA sequence: TGCGCCAGCAGCCAAGACGCCAGGGCGATAAACGAGCAGTACTTC. It translates to CASSQDARAINEQYF.

This clone was detected only once. The V gene is TRBV6-1, the J gene TRBJ2-7; tentatively, D is TRBD1 (6 bases). V dropped 2 bases and J dropped 1 base, with 18 bases sitting between them. The CDR3 contains 17 residues. Germline V gives CDR1 MNHNS, CDR2 SASEGT. The CDR3 reads CASSELGAGTGSYEQYF. The CDR3 DNA sequence: TGTGCCAGCAGTGAATTGGGGGCCGGGACGGGGTCCTACGAGCAGTACTTC.

This rearrangement joins TRBV9 to TRBJ2-4, with D unresolved. This CDR3 is built from 16 residues. The germline V gene encodes CDR1 SGDLS and CDR2 YYNGEE. V was cut by 0 bases and J by 8 bases, with 18 bases left in between. Here the CDR3 reads CASSVGEVVGSDIQYF. CDR3 bases: TGTGCCAGCAGCGTAGGCGAGGTCGTTGGTTCGGACATTCAGTACTTC.

V and J are TRBV5-1 and TRBJ2-2; tentatively, D is TRBD1 (6 bases). V lost 2 bases to trimming and J lost 4 bases, with 12 bases between them. Germline V lookup: CDR1 SGHRS, CDR2 YFSETQ. CDR3 size: 15 residues. Here the CDR3 DNA reads TGCGCCAGCAGCTTCAGTGGACAGCGCACCGGGGAGCTGTTTTTT. This encodes CASSFSGQRTGELFF.

This clone occurred once. The chain uses TRBV9 and TRBJ2-1; TRBD2 agrees at 13 bases. CDR3 size: 15 residues. CDR1 is SGDLS and CDR2 is YYNGEE in the germline V gene. Trimming at V came to 4 bases and at J to 6 bases, leaving 4 bases not matched to a gene. The CDR3 bases are TGTGCCAGCAGCCCACGGACTAGCGGGAGCAATGAGCAGTTCTTC. Protein sequence: CASSPRTSGSNEQFF.

The V gene is TRBV6-1, the J gene TRBJ1-1, with D unresolved. The CDR3 covers 12 residues. Trimming removed 8 bases from V and 7 bases from J, with 14 bases in between. Germline CDR1 MNHNS, CDR2 SASEGT. The DNA of the CDR3 is TGTGCCAGCCGTCGGGTAGGTCGTGAAGCTTTCTTT. This translates into CASRRVGREAFF.

The J gene is TRBJ1-2, the V gene TRBV19; 8 nucleotides match TRBD1. Germline V CDR1 and CDR2: LNHDA, SQIVND (reference sequence). V dropped 6 bases and J dropped 0; count of bases not matched to a gene: 12. CDR3 length equals 17 residues. CDR3 coding DNA: TGTGCCAGTAGACCCGGGACAGGATGGTCAGCTAACTATGGCTACACCTTC. It encodes CASRPGTGWSANYGYTF.

The rearrangement links TRBV7-2 to TRBJ1-1; possibly TRBD1 for D (5 bases). CDR3 length equals 13 residues. Germline assignment: CDR1 SGHTA and CDR2 FQGNSA. Trimming shortened V by 2 bases and J by 5 bases, and 9 bases separated the two germline ends. CDR3 bases: TGTGCCAGCAGCTTATCAGGGTATACTGAAGCTTTCTTT. Its translation is CASSLSGYTEAFF.

The chain has TRBV7-9 and TRBJ1-2; D unresolved. The V end lost 3 bases, the J end lost 4 bases, and 9 bases lay between the germline ends. CDR3 size: 13 residues. The V gene's germline CDR1 is SEHNR and CDR2 FQNEAQ (reference sequence). CDR3 nucleotide sequence: TGTGCCAGCAGCTTGGGCAGCCCCTATGGCTACACCTTC. The encoded protein is CASSLGSPYGYTF.

This chain connects TRBV7-9 to TRBJ2-4; unclear D gene. Germline V gene sequence: CDR1 SEHNR, CDR2 FQNEAQ (reference sequence). Trimming cost V 1 base and J 13 bases, with 20 bases left between them. This CDR3 spans 15 amino acids. CDR3 sequence reads: CASSLDSPGPKRQYF. In DNA form, the CDR3 reads TGTGCCAGCAGCTTAGATTCCCCTGGACCCAAAAGGCAGTACTTC.

This chain links TRBV5-1 with TRBJ1-1, with TRBD1 matching 10 bases. From germline, CDR1 is SGHRS and CDR2 YFSETQ. V trimming: 3 bases; J trimming: 4 bases; junction bases outside the gene matches: 3. The CDR3 length is 14 residues. The CDR3, as DNA: TGCGCCAGCAGCTGGGACAGGGGCCTCACTGAAGCTTTCTTT. It translates to CASSWDRGLTEAFF.

This clone appeared once. This rearrangement joins TRBV30 to TRBJ2-7; 7 positions agree with TRBD2. The CDR3 consists of 14 residues. Germline assignment: CDR1 GTSNPN and CDR2 SVGIG (reference sequence). The V segment lost 2 bases and the J segment 0 bases; nucleotides outside the gene matches: 4. The CDR3 loop is CAWSRLADSYEQYF. The CDR3 DNA reads as TGTGCCTGGAGTCGTCTAGCGGACTCCTACGAGCAGTACTTC. Combining the CDR3 with reference TRBV30 and TRBJ2-7 gives the whole variable domain SQTIHQWPATLVQPVGSPLSLECTVEGTSNPNLYWYRQAAGRGLQLLFYSVGIGQISSEVPQNLSASRPQDRQFILSSKKLLLSDSGFYLCAWSRLADSYEQYFGPGTRLTVT.

The rearrangement links TRBV4-2 to TRBJ1-3; TRBD1 might be the D (5 bases). CDR1 and CDR2 from the germline V gene are LGHNA and YNFKEQ. This CDR3 region has 16 residues. With 0 bases removed from V and 3 bases from J, the gap between germline ends came to 12 bases. In DNA, the CDR3 is TGTGCCAGCAGCCAAGATGTGGGGGTTGGTGGAAACACCATATATTTT. Encoded protein: CASSQDVGVGGNTIYF.

DNA of the CDR3: TGCGCCAGCAGCTTGGCAGGGAACTATGGCTACACCTTC. This encodes CASSLAGNYGYTF. The chain couples TRBV5-1 to TRBJ1-2, with D possibly matching TRBD1 (5 bases). The length of the CDR3 is 13 residues. Germline CDR1 SGHRS, CDR2 YFSETQ. The germline V and J ends were trimmed by 0 bases and 2 bases, with 5 bases remaining between them.

This sequence joins TRBV19 and TRBJ1-5; D remains ambiguous. Germline CDR1 is LNHDA and CDR2 is SQIVND (reference sequence). The CDR3 covers 13 residues. Trimming took 7 bases from V and 1 from J, leaving 8 bases between them. CDR3 residues: CASTGRSNQPQHF. CDR3 nucleotide sequence: TGTGCCAGTACCGGCAGAAGCAATCAGCCCCAGCATTTT.

CDR3 nucleotide sequence: TGTGCCAGCAGCTTAAGGCTGGGCAGATTAACGACTAGCGGGAGAGATACGCAGTATTTT. Translating it yields CASSLRLGRLTTSGRDTQYF. The chain recombines TRBV13 with TRBJ2-3; the match to TRBD2 covers 12 bases. V shed 2 bases and J 5 bases; nucleotides not matched to a gene: 17. The CDR3 covers 20 residues. CDR1 and CDR2 from the germline V gene are PRHDT and FYEKMQ (reference sequence).

This clone was seen only once. The rearrangement uses TRBV5-1 and TRBJ1-3; D perhaps matches TRBD1 (5 bases). There are 18 residues in the CDR3. The germline V and J ends were trimmed by 1 base and 4 bases, with 21 bases remaining between them. Germline V gives CDR1 SGHRS, CDR2 YFSETQ. Written as DNA, the CDR3 is TGCGCCAGCAGCTTGTTTTGGTCAGGGCTTCGGAGGGGAAACACCATATATTTT. It is translated as CASSLFWSGLRRGNTIYF.

The chain joins TRBV6-6 to TRBJ1-2, with TRBD1 as a possible D gene (6 bases). V lost 6 bases to trimming and J lost 6 bases, with 14 bases between them. This CDR3 contains 13 residues. Germline CDR1 and CDR2: MNHNY and SVGAGI (reference sequence). The CDR3 spells CASSRQGPNGYTF. CDR3 sequence (DNA): TGTGCCAGCAGCAGGCAGGGGCCTAATGGCTACACCTTC.